This T cell receptor (beta chain) was captured in a study of shared clonotypes between healthy human individuals. Losses at the gene ends were 4 bases for V and 4 bases for J; bases not matched to a gene: 4. This CDR3 is 14 amino acids long. Germline lookup yields CDR1 LNHDA and CDR2 SQIVND (reference sequence). Method: immunoSEQ multiplex PCR; TCRdb's copy keeps in-frame clones and lacks some. The repertoire holds 550,000 to 800,000 clones, with around 67% as singletons. Points on this clone: The antigen is undetermined.

Whole-study results and caveats: Generation probabilities of non-shared clonotypes were lower (relative to those shared by all four donors). The rarefaction results pointed to incomplete sorted-subset sequencing despite large depth.

Material: memory CD4+ T cells sorted from blood. Subset defined: CD45RA-negative fraction. The chain uses TRBV19 and TRBJ1-5; 7 bases map to TRBD1. The TCR was taken from a woman between 25 and 40 years old in good health. The CDR3, as DNA: TGTGCCAGTAGTACGACAGGGCCTAATCAGCCCCAGCATTTT. Translating it yields CASSTTGPNQPQHF.